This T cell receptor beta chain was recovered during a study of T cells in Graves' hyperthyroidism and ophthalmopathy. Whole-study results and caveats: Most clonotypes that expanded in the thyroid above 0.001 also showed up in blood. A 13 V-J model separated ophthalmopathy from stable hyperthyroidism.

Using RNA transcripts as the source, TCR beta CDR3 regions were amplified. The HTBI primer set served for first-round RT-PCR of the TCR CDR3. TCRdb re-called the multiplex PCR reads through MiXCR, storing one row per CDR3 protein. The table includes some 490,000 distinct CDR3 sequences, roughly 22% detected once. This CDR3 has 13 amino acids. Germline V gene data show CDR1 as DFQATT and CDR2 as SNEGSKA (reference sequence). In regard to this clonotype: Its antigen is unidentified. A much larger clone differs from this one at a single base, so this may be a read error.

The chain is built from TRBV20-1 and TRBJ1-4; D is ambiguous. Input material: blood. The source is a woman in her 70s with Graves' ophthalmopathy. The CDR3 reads CSANKEANEELFF. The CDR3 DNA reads TGCAGTGCTAACAAAGAGGCTAATGAAGAACTGTTTTTT.